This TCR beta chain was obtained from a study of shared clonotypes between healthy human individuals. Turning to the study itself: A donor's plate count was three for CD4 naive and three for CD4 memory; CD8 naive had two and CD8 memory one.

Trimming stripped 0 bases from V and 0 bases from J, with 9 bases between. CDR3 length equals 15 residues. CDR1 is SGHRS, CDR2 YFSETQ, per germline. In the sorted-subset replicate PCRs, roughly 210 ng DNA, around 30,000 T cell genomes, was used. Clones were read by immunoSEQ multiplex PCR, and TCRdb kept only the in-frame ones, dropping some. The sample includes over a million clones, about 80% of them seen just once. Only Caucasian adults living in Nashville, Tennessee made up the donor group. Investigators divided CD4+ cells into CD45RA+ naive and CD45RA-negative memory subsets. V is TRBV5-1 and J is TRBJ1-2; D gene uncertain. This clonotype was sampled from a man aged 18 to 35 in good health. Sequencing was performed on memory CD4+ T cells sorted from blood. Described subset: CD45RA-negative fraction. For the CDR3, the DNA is TGCGCCAGCAGCTTGGGTCCCGGGACTAACTATGGCTACACCTTC. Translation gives CASSLGPGTNYGYTF.